The rows below give T cell receptor beta chains drawn from one sample of a study of CD8+ T cells in alopecia areata. Method: immunoSEQ multiplex PCR; TCRdb's copy keeps in-frame clones and lacks some. The data hold some 120,000 clones, with about 59% observed a single time. Material: CD4+ T cells sorted from blood, obtained at week 4, from a patient treated with tofacitinib. Receptor source: a human donor with alopecia areata. Both conserved end residues are trimmed from each CDR3. Fields, in order: J gene, V gene, CDR3 protein.

j_call: TRBJ1-1
v_call: TRBV18
cdr3_aa: ASSQAANTEAF

j_call: TRBJ1-1
v_call: TRBV5-1
cdr3_aa: ASSLEMNTEAF

j_call: TRBJ1-4
v_call: TRBV7-9
cdr3_aa: ASSFEAEKLF

j_call: TRBJ1-2
v_call: TRBV29-1
cdr3_aa: SVDEDRKFGGYT

j_call: TRBJ1-1
v_call: TRBV10-3
cdr3_aa: AISEKGLTEAF

j_call: TRBJ2-3
v_call: TRBV29-1
cdr3_aa: SGDWSTDTQY

j_call: TRBJ1-2
v_call: TRBV28
cdr3_aa: ASSLPFRQLRGYT

j_call: TRBJ1-3
v_call: TRBV9
cdr3_aa: ASSGETGNTIY

j_call: TRBJ2-7
v_call: TRBV7-2
cdr3_aa: ASSLYSFPYEQY

j_call: TRBJ2-6
v_call: TRBV2
cdr3_aa: ASSVGYGTGDNVLT

j_call: TRBJ2-7
v_call: TRBV4-2
cdr3_aa: ASSPGQGGSYEQY

j_call: TRBJ2-5
v_call: TRBV5-1
cdr3_aa: ASSFNQETQY

j_call: TRBJ2-3
v_call: TRBV15
cdr3_aa: ATSRGVAQDTQY

j_call: TRBJ2-5
v_call: TRBV7-2
cdr3_aa: AGTIEETQY

j_call: TRBJ2-1
v_call: TRBV10-3
cdr3_aa: AISGLAGGGFEDEQF

j_call: TRBJ1-2
v_call: TRBV11-2
cdr3_aa: ASRQGRRDYGYT

j_call: TRBJ2-1
v_call: TRBV29-1
cdr3_aa: SVGGRDVSEQF

j_call: TRBJ2-6
v_call: TRBV4-2
cdr3_aa: ASSRGNRASGANVLT

j_call: TRBJ1-2
v_call: TRBV20-1
cdr3_aa: SARDIAFTL

j_call: TRBJ2-7
v_call: TRBV5-4
cdr3_aa: ASSLGGEQY

j_call: TRBJ2-6
v_call: TRBV10-3
cdr3_aa: AISDSSGANVLT

j_call: TRBJ2-6
v_call: TRBV2
cdr3_aa: AKRSSGANVLT

j_call: TRBJ2-3
v_call: TRBV29-1
cdr3_aa: SVRDRGRDTQY

j_call: TRBJ1-5
v_call: TRBV5-1
cdr3_aa: ASSWTGEGNQPQH

j_call: TRBJ2-1
v_call: TRBV29-1
cdr3_aa: SVLRGGYNEQF

j_call: TRBJ1-5
v_call: TRBV30
cdr3_aa: AWSAPGTGFNQPQH

j_call: TRBJ1-1
v_call: TRBV11-2
cdr3_aa: ASSFGTGLTEAF

j_call: TRBJ2-5
v_call: TRBV7-2
cdr3_aa: ASSPMGETQY

j_call: TRBJ2-3
v_call: TRBV10-3
cdr3_aa: AITTGLTDTQY

j_call: TRBJ2-5
v_call: TRBV29-1
cdr3_aa: SVETGVGETQY

j_call: TRBJ1-4
v_call: TRBV7-9
cdr3_aa: ASSLEEVEKLF

j_call: TRBJ1-3
v_call: TRBV19
cdr3_aa: ASSINQGGNTIY

j_call: TRBJ2-5
v_call: TRBV20-1
cdr3_aa: SALGETQY

j_call: TRBJ2-5
v_call: TRBV25-1
cdr3_aa: ASSHRLAGGVETQY

j_call: TRBJ1-5
v_call: TRBV2
cdr3_aa: ASSRDQPQH

j_call: TRBJ2-1
v_call: TRBV7-2
cdr3_aa: ASRDGLAGGHEQF

j_call: TRBJ2-3
v_call: TRBV15
cdr3_aa: ATSMQDRSSTDTQY

j_call: TRBJ2-3
v_call: TRBV28
cdr3_aa: ASSSPTQLDTQY

j_call: TRBJ2-3
v_call: TRBV7-9
cdr3_aa: ASSEAGDTQY

j_call: TRBJ2-7
v_call: TRBV5-1
cdr3_aa: ASSTRTGDYEQY

j_call: TRBJ2-5
v_call: TRBV7-6
cdr3_aa: ASSLWDRETQY

j_call: TRBJ2-3
v_call: TRBV30
cdr3_aa: AWTMRGYSTDTQY

j_call: TRBJ2-7
v_call: TRBV7-9
cdr3_aa: ASSSGLAGVPYEQY

j_call: TRBJ2-2
v_call: TRBV7-2
cdr3_aa: ASRATLVAGELF

j_call: TRBJ2-3
v_call: TRBV30
cdr3_aa: AWSGGTALTDTQY

j_call: TRBJ1-2
v_call: TRBV28
cdr3_aa: ASSLLRTGNYGYT

j_call: TRBJ1-1
v_call: TRBV29-1
cdr3_aa: SGGGLHEDTEAF

j_call: TRBJ2-5
v_call: TRBV6-1
cdr3_aa: ASSARDNQETQY

j_call: TRBJ1-1
v_call: TRBV4-1
cdr3_aa: ASSLGHADEAF

j_call: TRBJ2-1
v_call: TRBV11-2
cdr3_aa: ASSFVGATSSYNEQF